This is a list of T cell receptor beta chains from one sample in a study of control samples from healthy donors and cancer patients. The table came from immunoSEQ multiplex PCR; TCRdb's copy has only in-frame clones and leaves some out. This table has 200,000 or so clones, over 90% appearing once. The sample consisted of blood. The source of these receptors is a man aged 50 to 60 in good health. Each CDR3 is given with its conserved first and last residue. Fields, in order: D gene, clone size, V gene, J gene, CDR3 DNA, CDR3 protein. D genes are given only for firm matches. Only some rows state a clone size, as once, few, many or a class for expanded clones.

>-|-|TRBV7-6|TRBJ1-1
TGTGCCAGCAGCTTAACAGGCGGTGGGGTGAACACTGAAGCTTTCTTT
CASSLTGGGVNTEAFF
>-|-|TRBV5-1|TRBJ1-4
TGCGCCAGCAGCGGGTTCGACGGCGCAACTAATGAAAAACTGTTTTTT
CASSGFDGATNEKLFF
>-|-|TRBV18|TRBJ2-7
TGTGCCAGCTTCGAACCGGGTCCCTCCTCCTACGAGCAGTACTTC
CASFEPGPSSYEQYF
>-|-|TRBV11-2|TRBJ1-1
TGTGCCAGCAGCCGCCCAGATAACCCTGAAGCTTTCTTT
CASSRPDNPEAFF
>-|-|TRBV7-2|TRBJ2-7
TGTGCCAGCAGCTTGGCAGGTCCACGGGAGCAGTACTTC
CASSLAGPREQYF
>-|-|TRBV4-3|TRBJ2-3
TGCGCCAGCAGCCAAGATAGGACGAGCCACCCAGATACGCAGTATTTT
CASSQDRTSHPDTQYF
>-|once|TRBV28|TRBJ1-1
TGTGCCAGCAGTTCCCCAATTAACACTGAAGCTTTCTTT
CASSSPINTEAFF
>TRBD2|-|TRBV9|TRBJ2-5
TGTGCCAGCACCCCCAGGGGTAGCGGGGAAGAGACCCAGTACTTC
CASTPRGSGEETQYF
>TRBD2|-|TRBV5-1|TRBJ2-5
TGCGCCAGCAGCGGGGGACTAGCGGGGAAATCTGTGGAGACCCAGTACTTC
CASSGGLAGKSVETQYF
>TRBD1|-|TRBV7-9|TRBJ2-3
TGTGCCAGCAGCGCCGGGACAGGAAGGGGAGCAGATACGCAGTATTTT
CASSAGTGRGADTQYF
>TRBD2|-|TRBV7-9|TRBJ2-2
TGTGCCAGCAGCCACGGCGGCGGGGGGAACACCGGGGAGCTGTTTTTT
CASSHGGGGNTGELFF
>-|-|TRBV19|TRBJ1-3
TGTGCCAGTAGTCCATTAGTGGAGGTACAAATCTCTGGAAACACCATATATTTT
CASSPLVEVQISGNTIYF
>-|-|TRBV11-2|TRBJ1-3
TGTGCCAGCATCCAAGGGGGAGGGAACACCATATATTTT
CASIQGGGNTIYF
>TRBD1|few|TRBV4-1|TRBJ2-1
TGCGCCAGCAGCCTGGACAGGGGTTATGAGCAGTTCTTC
CASSLDRGYEQFF
>-|-|TRBV9|TRBJ1-6
TGTGCCAGCAGCTTTGGAGACAGCTCCTATAATTCACCCCTCCACTTT
CASSFGDSSYNSPLHF
>-|once|TRBV2|TRBJ2-2
TGTGCCAGCAGTGAAGCTGGGGGGCGCTTAACCGGGGAGCTGTTTTTT
CASSEAGGRLTGELFF
>TRBD1|-|TRBV19|TRBJ1-1
TGTGCCAGTAGTATAATAGGGACAGGGCAGAACACTGAAGCTTTCTTT
CASSIIGTGQNTEAFF
>-|-|TRBV5-1|TRBJ1-1
TGCGCCAGCAGCTTGTTTGGGGACACTGAAGCTTTCTTT
CASSLFGDTEAFF
>-|-|TRBV7-9|TRBJ2-5
TGTGCCAGCAGCCCCCCGCTAGGGATAGAGACCCAGTACTTC
CASSPPLGIETQYF
>-|-|TRBV3-1/TRBV3-2|TRBJ2-1
TGTGCCAGCAGCCAAGTCCATGAGCAGTTCTTC
CASSQVHEQFF
>TRBD1|-|TRBV7-2|TRBJ2-4
TGTGCCAGCAGCTCCCTGGGACAGGGGGCGGGAAACATTCAGTACTTC
CASSSLGQGAGNIQYF
>TRBD1|-|TRBV7-2|TRBJ1-1
TGTGCCAGCAGCCGAAACAGGGGTGAAGCTTTCTTT
CASSRNRGEAFF
>-|-|TRBV15|TRBJ2-3
TGTGCCACCAGCAGACAAGATACGCAGTATTTT
CATSRQDTQYF
>-|-|TRBV10-3|TRBJ1-1
TGTGCCACCCAGAGCTCTCCAAACACTGAAGCTTTCTTT
CATQSSPNTEAFF
>-|-|TRBV28|TRBJ1-2
TGTGCCAGCAGTTCACAGGGAAACTATGGCTACACCTTC
CASSSQGNYGYTF
>TRBD1|once|TRBV5-6|TRBJ2-7
TGTGCCAGCAGCTTGAGCGACAGGGGGCTATACGAGCAGTACTTC
CASSLSDRGLYEQYF
>TRBD1|-|TRBV6-5|TRBJ1-1
TGTGCCAGCAGTCGACGACAGGGGGGTGACACTGAAGCTTTCTTT
CASSRRQGGDTEAFF
>-|-|TRBV5-8|TRBJ2-4
TGTGCCAGCAGCTTGGTTGTTGGGCTAGCCAAAAACATTCAGTACTTC
CASSLVVGLAKNIQYF
>-|-|TRBV19|TRBJ1-5
TGTGCCAGTAGTATCGGGGGGGATCAGCCCCAGCATTTT
CASSIGGDQPQHF
>-|-|TRBV27|TRBJ1-3
TGTGCCAGCAGTTGGGACGCCAGTGGAAACACCATATATTTT
CASSWDASGNTIYF
>-|-|TRBV15|TRBJ1-1
TGTGCCACCAGCGGGGGGGGCTACACTGAAGCTTTCTTT
CATSGGGYTEAFF
>-|-|TRBV3-1/TRBV3-2|TRBJ1-1
TGTGCCAGCAGCCAAGGGGAGGGGGTTGGCACTGAAGCTTTCTTT
CASSQGEGVGTEAFF
>TRBD1|-|TRBV19|TRBJ2-2
TGTGCCAGTAGTATCCAGGGGGTCGGCACCGGGGAGCTGTTTTTT
CASSIQGVGTGELFF
>-|-|TRBV19|TRBJ1-4
TGTGCCAGTAGTATGGAAGGGGCCGGCAATGAAAAACTGTTTTTT
CASSMEGAGNEKLFF
>TRBD2|-|TRBV11-3|TRBJ2-3
TGTGCCAGCAGCTTAGAAGGGAGGGCAGATACGCAGTATTTT
CASSLEGRADTQYF
>-|-|TRBV19|TRBJ1-2
TGTGCCAGTAGTATACAGCTAAGACGAGTGGATGGCTACACCTTC
CASSIQLRRVDGYTF
>TRBD1|-|TRBV4-2|TRBJ1-4
TGTGCCAGCAGCCACCCCGGACAGGGGGATGGAAAACTGTTTTTT
CASSHPGQGDGKLFF
>-|once|TRBV5-1|TRBJ1-5
TGCGCCAGCAGCTTATCTTCCGGGGGGAATCAGCCCCAGCATTTT
CASSLSSGGNQPQHF
>-|-|TRBV6-5|TRBJ1-3
TGTGCCAGCAGTTATCAGGACACCATATATTTT
CASSYQDTIYF
>TRBD2|once|TRBV5-1|TRBJ2-5
TGCGCCAGCAGCTTGGCCAAGGGGTCGGGGGGGCCGTTGGAGACCCAGTACTTC
CASSLAKGSGGPLETQYF
>-|-|TRBV3-1/TRBV3-2|TRBJ1-2
TGTGCCAGCAGCCAAGATTCCCGGGGGCGGACGAGCTATGGCTACACCTTC
CASSQDSRGRTSYGYTF
>-|-|TRBV5-1|TRBJ1-6
TGCGCCAGCAGCTGGGACTTTTCTTCACCCCTCCACTTT
CASSWDFSSPLHF
>-|-|TRBV27|TRBJ1-4
TGTGCCAGCAGTTCTACTCCCGGGGTGGTGGAAAAACTGTTTTTT
CASSSTPGVVEKLFF
>-|once|TRBV5-1|TRBJ2-5
TGCGCCAGCAGCTTGTTCGGGAACCGCCAAGAGACCCAGTACTTC
CASSLFGNRQETQYF
>-|-|TRBV11-2|TRBJ2-1
TGTGCCAGCAGCTTAAGCGTTCCCGCTCAGGGCGGTGAGCAGTTCTTC
CASSLSVPAQGGEQFF
>-|once|TRBV14|TRBJ2-5
TGTGCCAGCAGCCAAAGACTAATCCAAGAGACCCAGTACTTC
CASSQRLIQETQYF
>TRBD1|once|TRBV6-5|TRBJ2-7
TGTGCCAGCAGCCCCCGCAGGGGGCAAACCTACGAGCAGTACTTC
CASSPRRGQTYEQYF
>-|-|TRBV5-5|TRBJ2-4
TGTGCCAGCAGCTTTCTAGAGGTATCAAACATTCAGTACTTC
CASSFLEVSNIQYF
>-|-|TRBV28|TRBJ1-3
TGTGCCAGCAGTACCTCTGGAAACACCATATATTTT
CASSTSGNTIYF
>-|-|TRBV27|TRBJ1-2
TGTGCCAGCAGTTCCCCCGGGACGGGCCAAGCCTACACCTTC
CASSSPGTGQAYTF
>-|once|TRBV18|TRBJ2-5
TGTGCCAGCTCACCCGGGGAGACCCAGTACTTC
CASSPGETQYF
>-|-|TRBV4-2|TRBJ2-1
TGTGCCAGCAGCCAGAAGGTCGAGCAGTTCTTC
CASSQKVEQFF
>-|-|TRBV18|TRBJ1-2
TGTGCCAGCTCACCCGGGACGGACTATGGCTACACCTTC
CASSPGTDYGYTF
>-|-|TRBV7-9|TRBJ1-1
TGTGCCAGCAGCCATACAGGGTCTGAAGCTTTCTTT
CASSHTGSEAFF
>-|-|TRBV5-1|TRBJ2-2
TGCGCCAGCAGCTTAAGTTTGTGGACTGGAAACGGGGAGCTGTTTTTT
CASSLSLWTGNGELFF
>TRBD1|-|TRBV28|TRBJ2-1
TGTGCCAGCAGACACGACAGGGGGCTCTACAATGAGCAGTTCTTC
CASRHDRGLYNEQFF
>-|-|TRBV7-2|TRBJ1-1
TGTGCCAGCAGCCCATTTGGTGGGGCCCTGAACACTGAAGCTTTCTTT
CASSPFGGALNTEAFF